This passage covers 20 T cell receptor beta chains from one sample sequenced in a study of cytomegalovirus exposure and HLA in healthy donors. PCR primers comprised 60 Vbeta and 13 Jbeta primers. Here immunoSEQ multiplex PCR was the method, and the copy in TCRdb shows in-frame clones only, minus some. The repertoire holds approximately 150,000 clones, with approximately 80% as singletons. The material sequenced was PBMCs. Source of these receptors: a man aged 40-55 years in good health and CMV-seronegative.

The chain combines TRBV7-8 with TRBJ2-7; D remains unclear. The germline V and J ends were trimmed by 2 bases and 6 bases, with 8 bases remaining between them. CDR1 is SGHVS, CDR2 FQNEAQ, per germline. The CDR3 covers 12 residues. CDR3: CASSLIEPEQYF. In nucleotides, the CDR3 is TGTGCCAGCAGCTTAATTGAGCCCGAGCAGTACTTC.

The rearrangement joins TRBV11-2 to TRBJ2-7, with D uncertain. This CDR3 has 13 residues. Deletions cut 0 bases from V and 7 bases from J, with 10 bases between. Germline V lookup: CDR1 SGHAT, CDR2 FQNNGV. CDR3 loop: CASSLERPLEQYF. CDR3 DNA sequence: TGTGCCAGCAGCTTAGAGCGGCCATTGGAGCAGTACTTC. The full variable domain, in which reference TRBV11-2 and TRBJ2-7 provide the parts outside the CDR3, is EAGVAQSPRYKIIEKRQSVAFWCNPISGHATLYWYQQILGQGPKLLIQFQNNGVVDDSQLPKDRFSAERLKGVDSTLKIQPAKLEDSAVYLCASSLERPLEQYFGPGTRLTVT.

The V and J genes are TRBV6-5 and TRBJ2-7, with D possibly TRBD1 on 5 matching bases. V was cut by 2 bases and J by 7 bases, with 21 bases left in between. Germline V gene lookup returns CDR1 MNHEY and CDR2 SVGAGI. The CDR3 sequence is 16 residues long. CDR3 coding DNA: TGTGCCAGCAGTTACCTACCAGCAGGGAAGGGTAATGAGCAGTACTTC. Translated: CASSYLPAGKGNEQYF.

This clone was observed a few times. J is TRBJ1-1 and V is TRBV5-3, with TRBD1 matching over 7 bases. TRBV5-3 qualifies as an ORF whose function is uncertain. The ends lost 1 base at V and 4 bases at J; junction bases unmatched: 10. The CDR3 loop spans 16 amino acids. The CDR3 DNA sequence: TGTGCCAGAAGCTTGAATCCGCAGGGGGGTCGCACTGAAGCTTTCTTT. Protein sequence: CARSLNPQGGRTEAFF.

V gene TRBV11-2 combines with J gene TRBJ2-5; D possibly corresponds to TRBD2 (6 bases). CDR1 and CDR2 from the germline V gene are SGHAT and FQNNGV. The CDR3 is made up of 14 amino acids. The ends were cut back, 2 bases at V and 5 bases at J, with 12 bases in the middle. CDR3 DNA sequence: TGTGCCAGCAGCTTACGACTAGTCGGGGAGACCCAGTACTTC. Translation: CASSLRLVGETQYF. The variable domain in full, completed from reference TRBV11-2 and TRBJ2-5, reads EAGVAQSPRYKIIEKRQSVAFWCNPISGHATLYWYQQILGQGPKLLIQFQNNGVVDDSQLPKDRFSAERLKGVDSTLKIQPAKLEDSAVYLCASSLRLVGETQYFGPGTRLLVL.

J is TRBJ2-1 and V is TRBV5-1, with D maybe TRBD2 (7 bases). Trimming took 0 bases from V and 7 from J, leaving 14 bases between them. This CDR3 comprises 15 residues. Germline V gene data show CDR1 as SGHRS and CDR2 as YFSETQ. CDR3 loop: CASSLARGAGNEQFF. For the CDR3, the DNA is TGCGCCAGCAGCTTGGCCCGGGGGGCAGGTAATGAGCAGTTCTTC.

This clone has just a few counts. The rearrangement uses TRBV6-5 and TRBJ1-2, with D unresolved. CDR3 length: 13 residues. V dropped 2 bases and J dropped 7 bases, with 11 bases sitting between them. The V gene's germline CDR1 is MNHEY and CDR2 SVGAGI. In nucleotides, the CDR3 is TGTGCCAGCAGTTACAACAGATTATCTGGCTACACCTTC. This gives the protein CASSYNRLSGYTF.

This chain uses TRBV27 with TRBJ2-6; D is unresolved. The germline V gene has CDR1 MNHEY and CDR2 SMNVEV (reference sequence). The V and J ends lost 6 bases and 0 bases respectively, with 9 bases between them. This CDR3 is built from 15 residues. This CDR3 reads CASRFGRSGANVLTF. Written as DNA, the CDR3 is TGTGCCAGCAGGTTTGGGCGCTCTGGGGCCAACGTCCTGACTTTC.

The chain links TRBV6-4 to TRBJ1-5, with D maybe TRBD1 (6 bases). Trimming took 3 bases from V and 6 from J, leaving 15 bases between them. Germline CDR1 MRHNA, CDR2 SNTAGT. This CDR3 comprises 15 residues. CDR3 amino acids: CASSEVGGAGQPQHF. DNA for the CDR3: TGTGCCAGCAGTGAAGTTGGGGGGGCGGGTCAGCCCCAGCATTTT.

The chain combines TRBV6-1 with TRBJ1-2; 11 nucleotides match TRBD1. V lost 6 bases to trimming and J lost 4 bases; unmatched junction nucleotides: 4. The CDR3 runs 14 residues. CDR1 and CDR2 from the germline V gene are MNHNS and SASEGT. CDR3 nucleotide sequence: TGTGCCAGCAGCCGGACAGGGGGCGGCTATGGCTACACCTTC. Translating it yields CASSRTGGGYGYTF.

The chain carries TRBV10-3 and TRBJ2-7; TRBD1 matches at 8 bases. The germline V gene encodes CDR1 ENHRY and CDR2 SYGVKD. V lost 3 bases to trimming and J lost 3 bases; unmatched junction nucleotides: 4. The CDR3 covers 14 residues. CDR3 sequence (DNA): TGTGCCATCAGTGAACCCGGACAGGGCTACGAGCAGTACTTC. It encodes CAISEPGQGYEQYF.

The V gene is TRBV28, the J gene TRBJ1-5; the D is unclear. Germline-derived CDR1 and CDR2 are MDHEN and SYDVKM. This CDR3 is built from 13 residues. The V gene lost 6 bases and the J gene lost 0 bases, with 6 bases spanning the gap. The CDR3 here is CASRKYSNQPQHF. As DNA, the CDR3 is TGTGCCAGCAGAAAATATAGCAATCAGCCCCAGCATTTT.

The chain combines TRBV6-6 with TRBJ2-1, with TRBD2 matching over 9 bases. Germline V CDR1 and CDR2: MNHNY, SVGAGI (reference sequence). Losses at the gene ends were 7 bases for V and 4 bases for J; bases not matched to a gene: 8. This CDR3 region has 15 residues. CDR3 DNA sequence: TGTGCCAGCATCAGAGCGGGGGGTTTTTACAATGAGCAGTTCTTC. This sequence encodes CASIRAGGFYNEQFF.

As concerns this clone: Other DNA variants within this sample encode the same CDR3. The V gene is TRBV2, the J gene TRBJ2-7; 7 bases agree with TRBD1. V lost 5 bases to trimming and J lost 3 bases; unmatched junction nucleotides: 7. CDR1 SNHLY and CDR2 FYNNEI come from the germline V gene. The CDR3 sequence is 14 residues long. The CDR3 bases are TGTGCCAGCAGTCCCGATCGGGACAGCTACGAGCAGTACTTC. Protein sequence: CASSPDRDSYEQYF.

For this clone: A junction boundary mismatches the germline segment, possibly from a read error. The rearrangement joins TRBV7-2 to TRBJ2-1, with 11 bases matching TRBD2. CDR3 length equals 16 residues. The germline gives CDR1 SGHTA, CDR2 FQGNSA. CDR3: CASSLAPSGGTPPRFF. Written as DNA, the CDR3 is TGTGCCAGCAGCCTAGCCCCTAGCGGGGGGACCCCCCCTCGGTTCTTC.

This chain uses TRBV5-8 with TRBJ1-3; D is unresolved. The germline V gene has CDR1 SGHTS and CDR2 YDEGEE. This CDR3 comprises 12 residues. V was pared by 2 bases and J by 9 bases, with 9 bases between. The CDR3, as DNA: TGTGCCAGCAGCTTTCATGAGGCCACCATATATTTT. The encoded protein is CASSFHEATIYF.

Details on this clone: Relative to the germline gene, one junction end is altered; a read error may explain this. The V call is TRBV7-9, the J call TRBJ2-3; D might be TRBD2 (6 bases). In germline, CDR1 is SEHNR, CDR2 FQNEAQ (reference sequence). The CDR3 runs to 17 residues. Here the CDR3 reads CSSSIRTSSLSTDTQYF. CDR3 nucleotides: TGTTCCAGCAGCATCCGTACTAGCTCCCTTAGCACAGATACGCAGTATTTT.

The chain is built from TRBV11-2 and TRBJ2-6, with D possibly being TRBD2 (5 bases). This CDR3 comprises 19 residues. V lost 0 bases to trimming and J lost 0 bases, with 15 bases between them. Germline V CDR1 and CDR2: SGHAT, FQNNGV. In DNA form, the CDR3 reads TGTGCCAGCAGCTTAGAGGACTCCCTTACACACTCTGGGGCCAACGTCCTGACTTTC. Translated: CASSLEDSLTHSGANVLTF.

The chain recombines TRBV19 with TRBJ2-1; a possible D gene is TRBD1 (6 bases). The V end was cut by 6 bases, the J end by 0 bases, with 12 bases between. Germline V gene sequence: CDR1 LNHDA, CDR2 SQIVND (reference sequence). This CDR3 spans 15 amino acids. DNA of the CDR3: TGTGCCAGTAGGCAGGGACACAGCTCCTACAATGAGCAGTTCTTC. Encoded protein: CASRQGHSSYNEQFF.

This clone was detected only once. CDR3 in amino acids: CASGGLSYEQYF. CDR3 DNA: TGTGCCAGCGGCGGGCTTTCCTACGAGCAGTACTTC. The chain recombines TRBV27 with TRBJ2-7; tentative D call: TRBD2 (5 bases). Germline CDR1 and CDR2: MNHEY and SMNVEV (reference sequence). The CDR3 has 12 amino acids. The ends were cut back, 8 bases at V and 1 base at J, with 9 bases in the middle.